This paragraph reports one TCR beta chain. Seattle's cohort entered during active infection and was followed longitudinally. Some clones are missing from TCRdb's copy, which holds only in-frame ones; the method was immunoSEQ multiplex PCR. Among more than 350,000 clones listed, about 90% were seen once. This CDR3 spans 15 amino acids. Losses at the gene ends were 2 bases for V and 9 bases for J; bases not matched to a gene: 7. CDR1 is MDHEN and CDR2 is SYDVKM in the germline V gene. The sample belongs to a study of blood T cell repertoires in COVID-19. Study at large: The analysed material was cDNA or gDNA that came from T cells, B-cell-depleted T cells, or PBMCs.

The chain carries TRBV28 and TRBJ1-6; 7 bases match TRBD1. The sequence was collected from a woman in her 30s with COVID-19, enrolled during active disease. The sequencing sample was made of peripheral blood. Here the CDR3 DNA reads TGTGCCAGCAGTTTAACGGACAGGTGGAGTTCACCCCTCCACTTT. This codes for CASSLTDRWSSPLHF.